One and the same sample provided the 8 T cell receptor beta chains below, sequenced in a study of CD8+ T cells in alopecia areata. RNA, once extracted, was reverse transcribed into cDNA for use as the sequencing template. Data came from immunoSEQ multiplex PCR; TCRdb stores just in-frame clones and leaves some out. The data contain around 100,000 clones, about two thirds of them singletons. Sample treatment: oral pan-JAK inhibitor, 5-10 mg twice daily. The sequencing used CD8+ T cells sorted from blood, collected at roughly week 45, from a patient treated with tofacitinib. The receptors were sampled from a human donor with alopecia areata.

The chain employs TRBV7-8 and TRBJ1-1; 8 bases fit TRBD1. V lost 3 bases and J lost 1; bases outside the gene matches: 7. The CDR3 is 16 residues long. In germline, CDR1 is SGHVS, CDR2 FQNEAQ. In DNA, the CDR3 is TGTGCCAGCAGCTTGGGGGAGGGACAGGCGAACACTGAAGCTTTCTTT. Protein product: CASSLGEGQANTEAFF.

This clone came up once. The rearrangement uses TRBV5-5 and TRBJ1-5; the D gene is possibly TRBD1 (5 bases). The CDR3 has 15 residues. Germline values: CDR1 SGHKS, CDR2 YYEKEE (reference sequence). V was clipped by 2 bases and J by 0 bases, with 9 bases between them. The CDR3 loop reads CASSLEGFSNQPQHF. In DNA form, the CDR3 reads TGTGCCAGCAGCTTAGAGGGGTTTAGCAATCAGCCCCAGCATTTT.

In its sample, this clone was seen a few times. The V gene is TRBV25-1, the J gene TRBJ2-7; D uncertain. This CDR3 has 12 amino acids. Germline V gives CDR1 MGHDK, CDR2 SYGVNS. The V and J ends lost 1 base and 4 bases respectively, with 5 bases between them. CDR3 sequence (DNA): TGTGCCAGCAGTGAATCCGGGTACGAGCAGTACTTC. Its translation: CASSESGYEQYF.

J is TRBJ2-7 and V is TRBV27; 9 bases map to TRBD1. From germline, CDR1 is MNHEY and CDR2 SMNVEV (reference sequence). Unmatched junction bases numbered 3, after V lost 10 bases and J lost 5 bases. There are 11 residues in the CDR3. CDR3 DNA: TGTGCCACCGGGACAGGGAACGAGCAGTACTTC. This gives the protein CATGTGNEQYF.

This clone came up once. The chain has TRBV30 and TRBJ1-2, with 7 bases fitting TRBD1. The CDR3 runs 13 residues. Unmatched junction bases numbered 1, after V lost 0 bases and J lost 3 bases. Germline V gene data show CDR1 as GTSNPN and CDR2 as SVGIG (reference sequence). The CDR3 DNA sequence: TGTGCCTGGAGTGTAGGGGGCGACTATGGCTACACCTTC. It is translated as CAWSVGGDYGYTF.

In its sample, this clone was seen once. DNA of the CDR3: TGCGCCAGCAGCCAGGGACAGGGGGCTGTCTATGGCTACACCTTC. Its protein product is CASSQGQGAVYGYTF. The rearrangement links TRBV4-1 to TRBJ1-2; TRBD1 matches at 12 bases. The CDR3 length is 15 residues. The V gene's germline CDR1 is MGHRA and CDR2 YSYEKL. V lost 3 bases and J lost 4; bases outside the gene matches: 3.

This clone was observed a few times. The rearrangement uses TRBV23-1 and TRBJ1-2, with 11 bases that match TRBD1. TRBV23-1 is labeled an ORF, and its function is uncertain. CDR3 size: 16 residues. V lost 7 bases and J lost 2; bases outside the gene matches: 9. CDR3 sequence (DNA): TGCGCCAGCAATCGAGGACAGGGGGCGAGAAACTATGGCTACACCTTC. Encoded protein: CASNRGQGARNYGYTF.

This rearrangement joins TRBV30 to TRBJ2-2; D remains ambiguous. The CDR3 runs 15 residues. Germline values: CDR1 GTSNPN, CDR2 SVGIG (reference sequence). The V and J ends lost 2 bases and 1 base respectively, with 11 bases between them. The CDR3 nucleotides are TGTGCCTGGAGTATACTCCCAGGGAACACCGGGGAGCTGTTTTTT. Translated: CAWSILPGNTGELFF.